The 8 T cell receptor beta chains presented below share a single source sample, sequenced in a study of shared T cell receptors in the human thymus. Clones were read by immunoSEQ multiplex PCR, and TCRdb kept only the in-frame ones, dropping some. The table includes about 660,000 clones, 80% to 90% detected once. These records were also assigned to another study, of human thymus T cells.

Sequenced: thymocytes. The receptor source for this set is a boy in the first two years of life with a congenital heart defect.

This clone was observed a handful of times. The rearrangement joins TRBV4-1 to TRBJ1-6; perhaps TRBD1 as D (6 bases). V was pared by 4 bases and J by 8 bases, with 9 bases between. Germline CDR1 reads MGHRA; CDR2 reads YSYEKL. CDR3 length equals 13 residues. CDR3 protein: CASSPWTDSPLHF. The CDR3 bases are TGCGCCAGCAGCCCCTGGACAGATTCACCCCTCCACTTT.

This chain connects TRBV5-6 to TRBJ1-2, with D possibly matching TRBD1 (6 bases). The CDR3 extends over 15 amino acids. CDR1 is SGHDT and CDR2 is YYEEEE in the germline V gene. V lost 4 bases, J lost 5 bases, and 18 bases lay in between. The CDR3 here is CASSRTPGQTYGYTF. The CDR3 nucleotides are TGTGCCAGCAGCCGAACCCCCGGACAGACATATGGCTACACCTTC.

This clone is a singleton in its sample. The chain recombines TRBV10-3 with TRBJ2-3; D might be TRBD2 (5 bases). V lost 7 bases and J lost 1, with 21 bases in between. This CDR3 has 17 residues. Germline V gene lookup returns CDR1 ENHRY and CDR2 SYGVKD. The CDR3 region has the DNA TGTGCCATCAATCCAAGCGGACCCATGGGCGGCACAGATACGCAGTATTTT. It is translated as CAINPSGPMGGTDTQYF.

V is TRBV6-6 and J is TRBJ1-3, with TRBD1 matching 8 bases. Germline lookup yields CDR1 MNHNY and CDR2 SVGAGI (reference sequence). The CDR3 runs to 15 residues. The V gene end was trimmed by 6 bases and the J gene end by 7 bases; junction bases not matched to a gene: 11. The CDR3 protein is CASRGGQGIFNTIYF. The CDR3 DNA reads TGTGCCAGCAGGGGAGGACAGGGAATTTTCAACACCATATATTTT.

The chain has TRBV10-2 and TRBJ1-4; 8 nucleotides line up with TRBD1. The V gene end was trimmed by 8 bases and the J gene end by 7 bases; junction bases not matched to a gene: 6. Germline CDR1 reads WSHSY; CDR2 reads SAAADI. The length of the CDR3 is 13 residues. The CDR3 DNA reads TGCGCCAGCGGGCCAGGGGGCCGTGAAAAACTGTTTTTT. Translation gives CASGPGGREKLFF.

J is TRBJ2-7 and V is TRBV7-2; D is undetermined. CDR1 and CDR2 from the germline V gene are SGHTA and FQGNSA. V was cut by 4 bases and J by 2 bases, with 15 bases left in between. CDR3 length: 15 residues. For the CDR3, the DNA is TGTGCCAGCAGCTCCCGCCCTACCCGTGCCTACGAGCAGTACTTC. Protein sequence: CASSSRPTRAYEQYF.

The chain combines TRBV12-5 with TRBJ2-1, with 13 nucleotides matching TRBD2. Germline trimming cut 2 bases from V and 1 base from J; bases unmatched to any gene: 5. CDR3 length: 18 residues. Germline V CDR1 and CDR2: LGHNT, FRNRAP. The CDR3 DNA follows: TGTGCTAGTGGTTTGCAAACGGGACTAGCGGGATCCTACAATGAGCAGTTCTTC. It encodes CASGLQTGLAGSYNEQFF.

This chain connects TRBV2 to TRBJ2-1; D is perhaps TRBD2 (6 bases). This CDR3 has 16 residues. From germline, CDR1 is SNHLY and CDR2 FYNNEI. The ends were cut back, 0 bases at V and 0 bases at J, with 9 bases in the middle. The CDR3 DNA is TGTGCCAGCAGTGAAGCGGCGGGGAGCTCCTACAATGAGCAGTTCTTC. This sequence encodes CASSEAAGSSYNEQFF.